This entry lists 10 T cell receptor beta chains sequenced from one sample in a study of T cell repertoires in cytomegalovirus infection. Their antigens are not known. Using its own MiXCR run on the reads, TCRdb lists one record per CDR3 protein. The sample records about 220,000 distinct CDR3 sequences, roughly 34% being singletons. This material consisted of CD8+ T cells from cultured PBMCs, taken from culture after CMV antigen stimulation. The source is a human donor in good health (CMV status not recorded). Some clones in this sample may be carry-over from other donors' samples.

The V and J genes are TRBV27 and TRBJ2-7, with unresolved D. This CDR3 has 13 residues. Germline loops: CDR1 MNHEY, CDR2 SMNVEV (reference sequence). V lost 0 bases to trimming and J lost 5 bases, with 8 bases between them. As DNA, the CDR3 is TGTGCCAGCAGTTTATCGGAAGGGCACGAGCAGTACTTC. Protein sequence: CASSLSEGHEQYF.

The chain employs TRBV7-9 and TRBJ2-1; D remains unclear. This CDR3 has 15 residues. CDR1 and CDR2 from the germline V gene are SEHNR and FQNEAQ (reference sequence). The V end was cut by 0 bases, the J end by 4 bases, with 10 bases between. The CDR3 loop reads CASSLASLPYNEQFF. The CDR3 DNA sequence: TGTGCCAGCAGCTTAGCTAGCCTTCCATACAATGAGCAGTTCTTC.

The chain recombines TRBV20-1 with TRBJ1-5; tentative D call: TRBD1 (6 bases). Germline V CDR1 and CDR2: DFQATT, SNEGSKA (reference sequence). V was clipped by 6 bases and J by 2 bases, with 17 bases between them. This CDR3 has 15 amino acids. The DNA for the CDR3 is TGCAGTGCCCTACAGGGAGTCAGGGGCAATCAGCCCCAGCATTTT. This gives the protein CSALQGVRGNQPQHF.

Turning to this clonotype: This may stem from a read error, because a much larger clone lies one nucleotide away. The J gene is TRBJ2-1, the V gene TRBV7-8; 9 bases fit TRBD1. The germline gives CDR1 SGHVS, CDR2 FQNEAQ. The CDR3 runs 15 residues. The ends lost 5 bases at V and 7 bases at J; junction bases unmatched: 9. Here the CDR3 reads CASSIRDREINEQFF. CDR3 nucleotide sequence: TGTGCCAGCAGCATCCGGGACAGGGAAATAAATGAGCAGTTCTTC.

CDR3 amino acids: CASSLGTGDLTGELFF. The CDR3 region has the DNA TGCGCCAGCAGCTTGGGGACAGGGGACCTCACCGGGGAGCTGTTTTTT. This rearrangement joins TRBV5-1 to TRBJ2-2; 9 bases map to TRBD1. Germline assignment: CDR1 SGHRS and CDR2 YFSETQ. The CDR3 contains 16 residues. Trimming at V came to 0 bases and at J to 4 bases, leaving 4 bases not matched to a gene.

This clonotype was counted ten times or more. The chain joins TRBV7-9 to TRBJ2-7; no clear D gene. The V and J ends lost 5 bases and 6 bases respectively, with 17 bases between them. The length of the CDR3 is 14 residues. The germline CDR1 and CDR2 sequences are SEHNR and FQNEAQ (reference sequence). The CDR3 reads CASSPGPKGAEQYF. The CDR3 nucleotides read TGTGCCAGCAGCCCCGGCCCCAAAGGTGCCGAGCAGTACTTC.

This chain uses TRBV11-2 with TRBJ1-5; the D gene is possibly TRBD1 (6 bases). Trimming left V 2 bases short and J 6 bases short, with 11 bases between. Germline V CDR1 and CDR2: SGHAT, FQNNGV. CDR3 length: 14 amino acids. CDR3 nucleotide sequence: TGTGCCAGCAGCTTAACAGGGATCGGTCAGCCCCAGCATTTT. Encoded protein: CASSLTGIGQPQHF.

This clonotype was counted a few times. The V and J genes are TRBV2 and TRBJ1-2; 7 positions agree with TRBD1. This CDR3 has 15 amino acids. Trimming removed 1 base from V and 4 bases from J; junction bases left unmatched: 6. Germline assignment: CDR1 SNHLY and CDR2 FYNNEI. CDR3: CASSEGAGTAYGYTF. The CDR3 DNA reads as TGTGCCAGCAGTGAAGGGGCCGGGACAGCCTATGGCTACACCTTC.

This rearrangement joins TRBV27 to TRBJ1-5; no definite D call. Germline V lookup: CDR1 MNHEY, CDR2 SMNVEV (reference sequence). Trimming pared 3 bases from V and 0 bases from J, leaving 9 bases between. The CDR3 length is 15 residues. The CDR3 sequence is CASSFRPLSNQPQHF. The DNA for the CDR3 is TGTGCCAGCAGTTTCCGACCGCTTAGCAATCAGCCCCAGCATTTT.

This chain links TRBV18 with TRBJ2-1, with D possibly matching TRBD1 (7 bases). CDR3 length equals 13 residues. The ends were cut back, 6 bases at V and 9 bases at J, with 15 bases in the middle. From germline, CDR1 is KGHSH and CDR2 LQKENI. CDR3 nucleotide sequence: TGTGCCAGCTCGGAGGGGGCTGGGCTTGAGCAGTTCTTC. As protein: CASSEGAGLEQFF.